This TCR beta chain is drawn from a study of blood T cell repertoires in COVID-19. Study overall: The United States, Italy and Spain supplied acute and convalescent COVID-19 samples. Sources were T cells, B-cell-depleted T cells, or PBMCs; the material itself was cDNA or gDNA.

This clone was detected once. As processed by the authors: Amplification from reference gene primers served as the basis for estimated nucleated cell counts. Repertoires were generated with immunoSEQ multiplex PCR, while TCRdb's copy carries only in-frame clones and drops some. V and J calls plus clone size are reproduced from that table; the DNA served to infer D and trimming. This table has approximately 240,000 clones, approximately 84% appearing once. The sequencing input was peripheral blood. This clonotype was obtained from a middle-aged man with acute or convalescent COVID-19.

The CDR3 sequence: CASSKQANTEAFF. CDR3 bases: TGTGCCAGCAGCAAACAGGCGAACACTGAAGCTTTCTTT. V is TRBV11-2 and J is TRBJ1-1; maybe TRBD1 (5 bases). CDR1 is SGHAT, CDR2 FQNNGV, per germline. With 5 bases removed from V and 1 base from J, the gap between germline ends came to 8 bases. The CDR3 totals 13 residues.